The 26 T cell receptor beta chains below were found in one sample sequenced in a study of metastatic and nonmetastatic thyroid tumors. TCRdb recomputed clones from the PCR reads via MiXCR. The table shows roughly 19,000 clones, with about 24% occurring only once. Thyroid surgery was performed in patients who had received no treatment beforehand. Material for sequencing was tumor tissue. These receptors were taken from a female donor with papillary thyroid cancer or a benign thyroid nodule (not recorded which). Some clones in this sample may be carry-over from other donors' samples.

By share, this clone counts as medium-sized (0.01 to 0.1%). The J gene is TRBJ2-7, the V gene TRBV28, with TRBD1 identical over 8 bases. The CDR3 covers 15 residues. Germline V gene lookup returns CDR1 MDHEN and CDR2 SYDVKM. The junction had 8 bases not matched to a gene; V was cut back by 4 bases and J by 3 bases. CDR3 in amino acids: CASSSILGQGYEQYF. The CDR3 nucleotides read TGTGCCAGCAGTTCAATACTAGGACAGGGCTACGAGCAGTACTTC.

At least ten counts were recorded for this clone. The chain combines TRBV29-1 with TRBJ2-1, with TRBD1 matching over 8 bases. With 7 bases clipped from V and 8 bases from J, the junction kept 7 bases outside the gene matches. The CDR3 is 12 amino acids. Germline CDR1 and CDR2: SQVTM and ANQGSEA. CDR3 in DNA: TGCAGCGCAGGGGACAGGCAGGATGAGCAGTTCTTC. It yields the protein CSAGDRQDEQFF.

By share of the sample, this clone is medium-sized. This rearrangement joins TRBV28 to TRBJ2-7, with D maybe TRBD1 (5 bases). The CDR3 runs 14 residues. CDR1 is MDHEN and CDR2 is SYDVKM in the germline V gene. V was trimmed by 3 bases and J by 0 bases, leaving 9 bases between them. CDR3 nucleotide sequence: TGTGCCAGCAGTTTCCAGGGAACCTCCTACGAGCAGTACTTC. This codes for CASSFQGTSYEQYF.

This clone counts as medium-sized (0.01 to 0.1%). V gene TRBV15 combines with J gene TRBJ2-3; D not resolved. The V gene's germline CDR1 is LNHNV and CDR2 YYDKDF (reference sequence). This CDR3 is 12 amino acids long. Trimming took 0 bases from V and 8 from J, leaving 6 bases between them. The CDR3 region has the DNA TGTGCCACCAGCAGAGATCCCGGTACGCAGTATTTT. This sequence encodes CATSRDPGTQYF.

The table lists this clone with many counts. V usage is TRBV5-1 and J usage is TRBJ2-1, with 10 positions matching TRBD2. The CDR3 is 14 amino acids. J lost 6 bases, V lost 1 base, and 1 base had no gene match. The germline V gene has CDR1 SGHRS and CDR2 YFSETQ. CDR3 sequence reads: CASSLSGRANEQFF. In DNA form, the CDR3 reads TGCGCCAGCAGCTTGAGCGGGAGGGCCAATGAGCAGTTCTTC.

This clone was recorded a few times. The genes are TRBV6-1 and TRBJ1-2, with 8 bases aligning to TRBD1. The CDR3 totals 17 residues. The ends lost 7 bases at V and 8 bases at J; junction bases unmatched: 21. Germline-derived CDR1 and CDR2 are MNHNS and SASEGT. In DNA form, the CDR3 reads TGTGCCAGCATATCGGCGGCCAAGGGGACAGGCCTTCTGGGCTACACCTTC. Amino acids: CASISAAKGTGLLGYTF.

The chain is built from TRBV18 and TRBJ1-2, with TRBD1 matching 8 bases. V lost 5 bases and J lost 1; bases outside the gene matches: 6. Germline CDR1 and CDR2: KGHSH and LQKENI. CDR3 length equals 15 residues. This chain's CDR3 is CASSTGTGRNYGYTF. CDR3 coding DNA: TGTGCCAGCTCAACCGGGACAGGCCGTAACTATGGCTACACCTTC.

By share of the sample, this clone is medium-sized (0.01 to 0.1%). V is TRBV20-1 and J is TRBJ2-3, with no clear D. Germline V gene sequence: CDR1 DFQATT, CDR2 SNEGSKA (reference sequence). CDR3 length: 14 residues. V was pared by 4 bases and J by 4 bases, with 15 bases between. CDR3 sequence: CSATSPDRPDTQYF. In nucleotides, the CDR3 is TGCAGTGCTACTTCCCCCGACCGTCCAGATACGCAGTATTTT.

CDR3 region: CASSSYRNTEAFF. DNA of the CDR3: TGTGCCAGCAGTTCTTACAGGAACACTGAAGCTTTCTTT. This chain links TRBV28 with TRBJ1-1; D is undetermined. The CDR3 has 13 residues. Germline-derived CDR1 and CDR2 are MDHEN and SYDVKM. Trimming took 4 bases from V and 1 from J, leaving 7 bases between them.

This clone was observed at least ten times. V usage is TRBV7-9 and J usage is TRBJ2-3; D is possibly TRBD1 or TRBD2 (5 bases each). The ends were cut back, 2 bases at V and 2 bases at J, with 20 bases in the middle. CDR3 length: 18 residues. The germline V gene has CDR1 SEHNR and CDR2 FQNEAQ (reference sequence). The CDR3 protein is CASSLIPGPCYNTDTQYF. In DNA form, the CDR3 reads TGTGCCAGCAGCTTAATACCGGGACCGTGCTATAACACAGATACGCAGTATTTT.

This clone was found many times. The CDR3 protein is CSARVGSAFTGELFF. The CDR3 bases are TGCAGTGCTAGAGTGGGATCAGCTTTCACCGGGGAGCTGTTTTTT. The genes are TRBV20-1 and TRBJ2-2; D is uncertain. The V end lost 1 base, the J end lost 4 bases, and 13 bases lay between the germline ends. Germline V lookup: CDR1 DFQATT, CDR2 SNEGSKA (reference sequence). This CDR3 spans 15 amino acids.

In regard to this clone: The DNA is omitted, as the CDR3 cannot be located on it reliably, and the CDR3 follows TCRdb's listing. This chain's CDR3 is CASSVAGGAYEHYF. The chain has TRBV12-3 or TRBV12-4 and TRBJ2-7. Ends included, the CDR3 has 14 residues.

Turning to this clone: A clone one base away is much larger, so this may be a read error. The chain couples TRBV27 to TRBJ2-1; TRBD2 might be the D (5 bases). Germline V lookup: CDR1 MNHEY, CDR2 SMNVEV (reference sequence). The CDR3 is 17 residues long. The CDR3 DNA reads TGTGTCAGCAGTACCTGGTCGGGAAGCAAGTCCTACAATGAGCAGTTCTTC. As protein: CVSSTWSGSKSYNEQFF.

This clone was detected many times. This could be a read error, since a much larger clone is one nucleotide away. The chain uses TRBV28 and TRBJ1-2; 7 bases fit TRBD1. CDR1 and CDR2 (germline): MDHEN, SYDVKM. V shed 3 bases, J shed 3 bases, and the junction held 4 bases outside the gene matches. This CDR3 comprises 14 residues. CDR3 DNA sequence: TGTGCCAGCAGTTTCTACGACAGGGACTATGGCTACACCTTC. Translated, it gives CASSFYDRDYGYTF.

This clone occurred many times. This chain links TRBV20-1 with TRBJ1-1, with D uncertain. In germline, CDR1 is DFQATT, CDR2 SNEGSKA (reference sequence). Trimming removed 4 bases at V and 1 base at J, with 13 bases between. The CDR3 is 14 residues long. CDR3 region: CSAKDGSANTEAFF. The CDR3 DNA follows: TGCAGTGCTAAAGACGGGTCGGCGAACACTGAAGCTTTCTTT.

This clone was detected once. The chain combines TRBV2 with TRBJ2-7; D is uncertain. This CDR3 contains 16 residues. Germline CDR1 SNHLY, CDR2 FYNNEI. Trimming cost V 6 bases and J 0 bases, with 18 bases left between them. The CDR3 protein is CASSFGQSPSSYEQYF. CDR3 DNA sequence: TGTGCCAGCAGCTTCGGCCAGAGCCCAAGCTCCTACGAGCAGTACTTC.

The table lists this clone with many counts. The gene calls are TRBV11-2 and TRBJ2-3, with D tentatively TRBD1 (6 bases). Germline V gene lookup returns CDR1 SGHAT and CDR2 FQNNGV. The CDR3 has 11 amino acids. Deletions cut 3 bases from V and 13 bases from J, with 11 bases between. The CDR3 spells CASSFGQLEYF. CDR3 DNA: TGTGCCAGCAGCTTTGGACAGTTAGAGTATTTT.

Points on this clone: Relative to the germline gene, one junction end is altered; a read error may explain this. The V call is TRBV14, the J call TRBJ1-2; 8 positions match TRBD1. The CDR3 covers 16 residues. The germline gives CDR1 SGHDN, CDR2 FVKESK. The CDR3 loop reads CAGSRGTGFTNYGYTF. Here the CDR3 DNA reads TGTGCCGGCAGCCGCGGGACAGGTTTTACTAACTATGGCTACACCTTC.

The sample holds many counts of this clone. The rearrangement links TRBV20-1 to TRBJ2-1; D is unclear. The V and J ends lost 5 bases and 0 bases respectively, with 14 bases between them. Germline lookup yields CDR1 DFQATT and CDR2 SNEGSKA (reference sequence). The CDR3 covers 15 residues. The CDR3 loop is CSAAGPASSYNEQFF. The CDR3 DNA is TGCAGTGCTGCCGGTCCCGCCAGCTCCTACAATGAGCAGTTCTTC.

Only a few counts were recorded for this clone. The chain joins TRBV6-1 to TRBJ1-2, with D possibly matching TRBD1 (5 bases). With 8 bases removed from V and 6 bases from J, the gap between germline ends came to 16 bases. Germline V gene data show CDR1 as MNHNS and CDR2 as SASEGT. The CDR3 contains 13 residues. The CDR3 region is CASGNRGRDGYTF. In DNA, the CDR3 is TGTGCCAGCGGTAATAGGGGTAGAGATGGCTACACCTTC.

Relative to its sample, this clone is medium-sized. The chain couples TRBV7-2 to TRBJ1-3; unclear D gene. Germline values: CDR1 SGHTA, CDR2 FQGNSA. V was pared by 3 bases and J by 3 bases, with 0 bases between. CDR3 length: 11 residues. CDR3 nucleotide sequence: TGTGCCAGCAGCTTTGGAAACACCATATATTTT. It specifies CASSFGNTIYF. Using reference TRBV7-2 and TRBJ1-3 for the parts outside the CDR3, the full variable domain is GAGVSQSPSNKVTEKGKDVELRCDPISGHTALYWYRQSLGQGLEFLIYFQGNSAPDKSGLPSDRFSAERTGGSVSTLTIQRTQQEDSAVYLCASSFGNTIYFGEGSWLTVV.

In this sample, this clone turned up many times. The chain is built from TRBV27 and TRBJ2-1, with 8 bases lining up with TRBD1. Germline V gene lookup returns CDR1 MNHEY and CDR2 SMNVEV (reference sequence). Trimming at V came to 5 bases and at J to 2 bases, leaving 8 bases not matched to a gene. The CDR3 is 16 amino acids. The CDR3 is CASSDRTGNTYNEQFF. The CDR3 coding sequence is TGTGCCAGCAGTGACCGGACAGGGAACACCTACAATGAGCAGTTCTTC.

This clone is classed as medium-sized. DNA for the CDR3: TGTGCCTGGAGTACGTGGGGTAAAACCCGGGACAGACCCTACGAGCAGTACTTC. Its protein is CAWSTWGKTRDRPYEQYF. The chain couples TRBV30 to TRBJ2-7; 7 bases align to TRBD1. J lost 2 bases, V lost 2 bases, and 18 bases had no gene match. Per the germline V gene, CDR1 is GTSNPN and CDR2 is SVGIG (reference sequence). The CDR3 loop spans 18 amino acids.

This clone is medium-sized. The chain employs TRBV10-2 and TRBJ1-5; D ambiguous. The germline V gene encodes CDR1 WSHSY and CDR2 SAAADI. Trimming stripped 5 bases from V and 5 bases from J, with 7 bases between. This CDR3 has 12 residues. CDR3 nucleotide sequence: TGCGCCAGCAGTAGCGCCTATCAGCCCCAGCATTTT. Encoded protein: CASSSAYQPQHF.

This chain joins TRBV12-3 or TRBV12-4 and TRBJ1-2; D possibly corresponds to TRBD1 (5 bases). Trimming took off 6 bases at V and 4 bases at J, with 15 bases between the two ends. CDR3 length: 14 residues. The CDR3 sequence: CASRGPGGVYGYTF. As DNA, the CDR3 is TGTGCCAGCAGGGGCCCGGGAGGGGTCTATGGCTACACCTTC.

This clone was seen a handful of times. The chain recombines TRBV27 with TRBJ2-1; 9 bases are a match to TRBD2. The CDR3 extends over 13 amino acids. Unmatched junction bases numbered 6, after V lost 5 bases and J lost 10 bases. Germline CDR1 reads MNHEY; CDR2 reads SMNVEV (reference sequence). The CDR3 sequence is CASSQGLANEQFF. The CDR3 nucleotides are TGTGCCAGCAGTCAGGGACTAGCTAACGAGCAGTTCTTC.